The 3 T cell receptor beta chains below were found in one sample sequenced in a study of vaccination and CD4 T cells after COVID-19. Sequencing of DNA taken from cultured CD4+ T cells relied on the Oncomine TCR Beta short-read assay. TCRdb reanalysed the PCR reads using MiXCR and keeps one entry per CDR3 protein. The sample has about 12,000 distinct CDR3 sequences, roughly 53% seen once. Antigens for these TCRs are unknown. The treatment was: roughly 10-day PBMC culture with coronavirus spike peptide pools or control peptides (ViraFEST assay). Sequenced material: CD4+ T cells from blood, cultured in vitro. These receptors all stem from a human donor who had recovered from COVID-19.

This CDR3 is CATRARLTEGSEQFF. The CDR3 bases are TGTGCCACCAGGGCCCGACTAACAGAGGGAAGTGAGCAGTTCTTC. J is TRBJ2-1 and V is TRBV15, with D perhaps TRBD2 (5 bases). This CDR3 spans 15 amino acids. Trimming stripped 6 bases from V and 9 bases from J, with 21 bases between. Germline V CDR1 and CDR2: LNHNV, YYDKDF (reference sequence). Full variable domain (rest looked up from reference TRBV15 and TRBJ2-1): DAMVIQNPRYQVTQFGKPVTLSCSQTLNHNVMYWYQQKSSQAPKLLFHYYDKDFNNEADTPDNFQSRRPNTSFCFLDIRSPGLGDTAMYLCATRARLTEGSEQFFGPGTRLTVL.

V usage is TRBV25-1 and J usage is TRBJ1-1; D unresolved. CDR1 and CDR2 from the germline V gene are MGHDK and SYGVNS. V gave up 6 bases and J gave up 11 bases, with 10 bases separating them. This CDR3 comprises 10 residues. CDR3 region: CASRNDRAFF. The CDR3 DNA reads TGTGCCAGCAGAAATGATCGGGCTTTCTTT.

This chain connects TRBV12-3 or TRBV12-4 to TRBJ1-5; 8 bases agree with TRBD1. With V trimmed by 0 bases and J by 4 bases, 11 bases remained unmatched. This CDR3 spans 18 amino acids. CDR3 loop: CASSLARGGQGLNQPQHF. The CDR3 coding sequence is TGTGCCAGCAGTTTAGCGCGGGGAGGACAGGGCCTAAATCAGCCCCAGCATTTT.